The 23 T cell receptor beta chains reported below all come from one sample, sequenced in a study of blood T cell repertoires in COVID-19 (dated by TCRdb to about 2020). Library construction relied on the immunoSEQ multiplex PCR assay. The table was pulled from immuneACCESS by TCRdb, which kept in-frame rearrangements only. Such tables lose some clones; where checked, under half of the loss comes from unresolved V genes, and the rest has no known cause. This sample holds 150,000 to 190,000 clones; 75% to 90% were observed only once. About 15% of the sample goes to the ten largest clones. The material sequenced was peripheral blood. The receptors shown here come from a woman aged 40-49 years with acute or convalescent COVID-19.

The chain carries TRBV5-1 and TRBJ2-3; D uncertain. V was shortened by 0 bases and J by 4 bases, with 6 bases between the two germline ends. Germline assignment: CDR1 SGHRS and CDR2 YFSETQ. There are 13 residues in the CDR3. The CDR3 sequence is CASSLESADTQYF. In nucleotides, the CDR3 is TGCGCCAGCAGCTTGGAGTCGGCAGATACGCAGTATTTT.

The chain is built from TRBV9 and TRBJ1-2; 7 nucleotides line up with TRBD1. The CDR3 length is 16 residues. Germline-derived CDR1 and CDR2 are SGDLS and YYNGEE. The J segment lost 3 bases and the V segment lost 3 bases, leaving 11 bases of the junction unmatched. Here the CDR3 reads CASSEYRDSTYYGYTF. Written as DNA, the CDR3 is TGTGCCAGCAGCGAATACCGGGACAGCACCTACTATGGCTACACCTTC.

The chain employs TRBV7-6 and TRBJ2-1; 10 nucleotides match TRBD2. Germline trimming cut 1 base from V and 9 bases from J; bases unmatched to any gene: 6. The CDR3 spans 15 residues. CDR1 is SGHVS and CDR2 is FNYEAQ in the germline V gene. CDR3 bases: TGTGCCAGCAGCTTAGTTCCTAGCGGGGGCGGTGAGCAGTTCTTC. Translated: CASSLVPSGGGEQFF.

This clone is a singleton in its sample. This rearrangement joins TRBV7-9 to TRBJ2-3, with 8 bases fitting TRBD1. The germline V gene encodes CDR1 SEHNR and CDR2 FQNEAQ (reference sequence). The CDR3 loop spans 19 amino acids. With 5 bases clipped from V and 4 bases from J, the junction kept 20 bases outside the gene matches. CDR3 loop: CASSRRALGQGRVPDTQYF. The CDR3 bases are TGTGCCAGCAGCCGGAGAGCCCTCGGACAGGGAAGGGTCCCAGATACGCAGTATTTT.

CDR3 loop: CASSQRSTDTQYF. CDR3 in DNA: TGCGCCAGCAGCCAACGGAGCACAGATACGCAGTATTTT. The chain combines TRBV4-1 with TRBJ2-3; D is uncertain. Trimming shortened V by 2 bases and J by 0 bases, and 3 bases separated the two germline ends. This CDR3 contains 13 residues. The germline CDR1 and CDR2 sequences are MGHRA and YSYEKL.

This chain joins TRBV5-6 and TRBJ1-1; D is unresolved. Germline V gene sequence: CDR1 SGHDT, CDR2 YYEEEE. CDR3 size: 14 residues. Trimming left V 0 bases short and J 4 bases short, with 10 bases between. CDR3 amino acids: CASSLGLFSTEAFF. The CDR3 DNA sequence: TGTGCCAGCAGCTTGGGGCTTTTTTCCACTGAAGCTTTCTTT.

This clone was picked up a small number of times. This sequence joins TRBV3-1 (or the pseudogene TRBV3-2) and TRBJ2-3; possible D gene TRBD2, 6 bases. V was clipped by 3 bases and J by 3 bases, with 10 bases between them. CDR1 and CDR2 (germline): LGHDT, YNNKEL (reference sequence). The CDR3 extends over 14 amino acids. CDR3 nucleotide sequence: TGTGCCAGCAGCCAGGGGACTGCAACAGATACGCAGTATTTT. Encoded protein: CASSQGTATDTQYF.

V gene TRBV3-1 (or the pseudogene TRBV3-2) combines with J gene TRBJ1-4; TRBD1 matches at 7 bases. The CDR3 is 15 amino acids. Germline V gene sequence: CDR1 LGHDT, CDR2 YNNKEL (reference sequence). Germline trimming cut 3 bases from V and 6 bases from J; bases unmatched to any gene: 7. CDR3 coding DNA: TGTGCCAGCAGCCAGGCCAGCAGGGGGGATGAAAAACTGTTTTTT. This gives the protein CASSQASRGDEKLFF.

The rearrangement uses TRBV24-1 and TRBJ2-7; TRBD1 matches at 9 bases. From germline, CDR1 is KGHDR and CDR2 SFDVKD. Losses at the gene ends were 5 bases for V and 5 bases for J; bases not matched to a gene: 6. The CDR3 is 14 amino acids. The CDR3 is CATSARQGGNEQYF. The CDR3 DNA is TGTGCCACCAGTGCCCGACAGGGGGGTAACGAGCAGTACTTC.

V and J are TRBV30 and TRBJ2-4, with 7 bases fitting TRBD1. There are 20 residues in the CDR3. Trimming removed 0 bases from V and 0 bases from J; junction bases left unmatched: 17. CDR1 is GTSNPN and CDR2 is SVGIG in the germline V gene (reference sequence). DNA for the CDR3: TGTGCCTGGAGTGTTTCCGCGACAGGGATTTCGATGGTAGCCAAAAACATTCAGTACTTC. Its protein is CAWSVSATGISMVAKNIQYF.

V usage is TRBV29-1 and J usage is TRBJ2-1, with 7 bases that match TRBD2. The CDR3 has 15 residues. The V segment lost 4 bases and the J segment 2 bases; nucleotides outside the gene matches: 8. Germline CDR1 reads SQVTM; CDR2 reads ANQGSEA. CDR3 bases: TGCAGCGTTGGGGGGACCGGGGGGACCTACAATGAGCAGTTCTTC. Amino acids: CSVGGTGGTYNEQFF.

The chain links TRBV6-5 to TRBJ2-5, with D unresolved. Trimming cost V 2 bases and J 6 bases, with 7 bases left between them. There are 12 residues in the CDR3. Germline loops: CDR1 MNHEY, CDR2 SVGAGI. CDR3 bases: TGTGCCAGCAGTTACAGTAGAAAGACCCAGTACTTC. Translation gives CASSYSRKTQYF.

This rearrangement joins TRBV12-3 or TRBV12-4 to TRBJ1-1; D is unresolved. The CDR3 is 12 residues long. Trimming removed 4 bases from V and 4 bases from J, with 7 bases in between. The CDR3 sequence: CASSSPSTEAFF. The DNA of the CDR3 is TGTGCCAGCAGTTCGCCGAGCACTGAAGCTTTCTTT.

This chain links TRBV23-1 with TRBJ2-3, with 8 positions matching TRBD2. TRBV23-1 is given ORF status, its function remaining uncertain. The V and J ends lost 0 bases and 1 base, in that order; junction bases with no gene match: 0. The CDR3 has 15 amino acids. The CDR3 nucleotides are TGCGCCAGCAGTCAATCGCGGGGGGGCACAGATACGCAGTATTTT. Residues: CASSQSRGGTDTQYF.

This chain connects TRBV7-9 to TRBJ2-5, with 7 bases lining up with TRBD1. Unmatched junction bases numbered 3, after V lost 4 bases and J lost 4 bases. The CDR3 is 13 residues long. CDR1 is SEHNR and CDR2 is FQNEAQ in the germline V gene (reference sequence). CDR3 in amino acids: CASSSNRGETQYF. CDR3 in DNA: TGTGCCAGCAGCTCAAACAGGGGAGAGACCCAGTACTTC.

The chain couples TRBV18 to TRBJ2-1; the D gene is possibly TRBD2 (5 bases). The ends were cut back, 2 bases at V and 7 bases at J, with 12 bases in the middle. The germline V gene has CDR1 KGHSH and CDR2 LQKENI. The CDR3 spans 14 residues. Here the CDR3 DNA reads TGTGCCAGCTCACCAGGGCTAAGCGGAAATGAGCAGTTCTTC. This gives the protein CASSPGLSGNEQFF.

The chain carries TRBV2 and TRBJ1-1; D gene ambiguous. Germline CDR1 SNHLY, CDR2 FYNNEI. The CDR3 sequence is 14 residues long. V was cut by 10 bases and J by 4 bases, with 19 bases left in between. CDR3 amino acids: CATVGVWEGTEAFF. CDR3 DNA: TGTGCCACCGTGGGAGTCTGGGAGGGCACTGAAGCTTTCTTT.

This chain joins TRBV7-9 and TRBJ2-1; 9 bases map to TRBD2. The CDR3 is 15 residues long. Unmatched junction bases numbered 6, after V lost 5 bases and J lost 4 bases. Germline assignment: CDR1 SEHNR and CDR2 FQNEAQ (reference sequence). The CDR3 DNA is TGTGCCAGCAGCAAACTAGCGGGTGATTACAATGAGCAGTTCTTC. This translates into CASSKLAGDYNEQFF.

This clone was observed a single time. J is TRBJ2-7 and V is TRBV12-2; the DNA was not used to check the table's D call, TRBD2. TRBV12-2 is described as a pseudogene. This CDR3 is built from 13 residues. The DNA for the CDR3 is TGTGCAAGTCGCTTTCGGGGGTGGGACGAGCAGTACTTC. Translating it yields CASRFRGWDEQYF.

The J gene is TRBJ1-6, the V gene TRBV12-3 or TRBV12-4, with a weak D call TRBD1 (5 bases). This CDR3 comprises 13 residues. V was clipped by 3 bases and J by 14 bases, with 14 bases between them. This chain's CDR3 is CASSLQGGPALHF. The CDR3 DNA reads TGTGCCAGCAGTTTGCAGGGAGGTCCGGCCCTCCACTTT.

The chain combines TRBV6-5 with TRBJ2-7, with TRBD2 as a possible D gene (6 bases). Germline assignment: CDR1 MNHEY and CDR2 SVGAGI. CDR3 length: 13 amino acids. V was cut by 0 bases and J by 4 bases, with 7 bases left in between. CDR3 residues: CASSYSAGYEQYF. In DNA, the CDR3 is TGTGCCAGCAGTTACTCAGCGGGTTACGAGCAGTACTTC.

Only one count was recorded for this clone. This chain uses TRBV6-5 with TRBJ1-1; D remains unclear. Germline CDR1 MNHEY, CDR2 SVGAGI. V shed 10 bases and J shed 2 bases, with 14 bases lying between them. The CDR3 is made up of 13 amino acids. The CDR3 is CATQSQTNTEAFF. In nucleotides, the CDR3 is TGTGCCACTCAGTCACAGACAAACACTGAAGCTTTCTTT.

This clone was observed a single time. The gene calls are TRBV27 and TRBJ2-6; maybe TRBD1 (6 bases). From germline, CDR1 is MNHEY and CDR2 SMNVEV (reference sequence). This CDR3 comprises 16 residues. The V and J ends lost 6 bases and 0 bases respectively, with 12 bases between them. CDR3 nucleotide sequence: TGTGCCAGCAGGACGGACAGCTCCTCTGGGGCCAACGTCCTGACTTTC. This sequence encodes CASRTDSSSGANVLTF.